The sequence of this T cell receptor (beta chain) was determined in a study of blood T cells in healthy people across ages (dated by TCRdb to between 2014 and 2016). About the study as a whole: In model experiments, roughly one uniquely barcoded TCR beta cDNA molecule per two T cells was captured by template switching. Age-related changes in TCR beta repertoire diversity were measured in the study by deep sequencing normalized with unique cDNA molecular identifiers. The donors were divided into four age groups: young (average around 15 years), middle-aged (roughly 42), aged (approximately 64) and long-lived (around 87). Donors of different ages were randomly distributed across sequencing lanes to avoid experimental bias. The study analyzed two additional independent replicas of 1 million unique cDNA reads from the same blood draw for two donors, one aged 18 to 30 and one aged 80 or older. The paper as a whole reports these results and caveats: Because profiling used bulk unsorted PBMCs, naive and antigen-experienced compartments could not be compared conclusively. There was a strong correlation between observed TCR beta diversity and the percentage of naive T cells measured by flow cytometry. Compared with the aged group, the long-lived group had more naive CD4+ T cells, fewer expanded clones and increased TCR diversity, suggesting age selection. Estimates of total diversity based on one million sequenced T cells were regarded as lower bounds and as underestimates. The CMV infection status of donors was not known, potentially confounding age-related changes in expanded clonotypes. Observed TCR beta diversity per million T cells fell roughly linearly with age, and a significant reduction was already apparent by age around 40.

On this clonotype: What this receptor recognizes is not known. There are no base qualities to consult, and no much larger clone falls within one base.

CDR1 MNHNY and CDR2 SVGAGI were looked up in the germline V gene (reference sequence). V loses 2 bases at its end and J loses 4 bases; junction bases beyond the gene matches: 3. The CDR3 measures 14 amino acids from cysteine to phenylalanine. CDR3 DNA is the only sequence kept; it has 42 bases, read in frame from the first base. The protocol used for the library was 5' RACE. These reads were obtained on an Illumina HiSeq 2500. A second PCR of roughly 7 to 11 cycles was performed with a sample-barcoded 5' primer and a J-beta primer mix. Each TCR beta cDNA molecule received a unique molecular identifier from a template-switch 5' adaptor carrying 12 random nucleotides. At least 2.5 million CDR3-containing paired-end reads were obtained from each sample. First-strand cDNA synthesis was performed from all RNA using the Mint cDNA synthesis kit, with priming by a TRBC-specific oligonucleotide. After uracil-DNA glycosylase treatment, a first 18-cycle PCR used universal primers M1SS and BC2_uni_R on all cDNA. As for the original processing: Normalization of each sample was performed by random selection of 1 million high-quality reads, each carrying a distinct molecular identifier. Reads sharing molecular identifiers were discarded rather than binned into consensus sequences. CDR3 identification, clonotype clustering and error correction used MiTCR with a Q25 quality threshold and the strictest error-elimination algorithm. A nonparametric unseen species model using Euler transformation provided a lower-bound estimate of total TCR beta diversity. Through fastp at Q25 and MiXCR, TCRdb rebuilt clones from the public reads, retaining in-frame beta chains. Each CDR3 protein gets just one entry, which takes the most common genes and DNA from the rows behind it. TCRdb's processing, not the authors', yielded these V and J calls. The sample profile shows around 650,000 distinct CDR3 sequences; over 40% of them were found once. About 30% of the sample goes to the ten largest clones.

Donors were under 40 systemically healthy Caucasian individuals from Russia aged roughly 6 to 90 years. Each donor gave ten milliliters of peripheral blood, collected into EDTA-treated Vacutainer tubes. Ficoll-Paque density-gradient centrifugation was used to isolate PBMCs, with at least 6 million obtained per sample. Total RNA was extracted from PBMCs with Trizol reagent, with at least 6 micrograms obtained per sample. Naive CD45RAhigh/CD27high T cell percentages were measured by flow cytometry on a PBMC aliquot from every donor. Sequencing was performed on blood. The chain couples TRBV6-6 to TRBJ2-7; TRBD2 agrees with 9 junctional bases. The receptor was isolated from a man older than 75 in good health. The CDR3 is CASSYVTSGYEQYF. In nucleotides, the sequence is TGTGCCAGCAGTTACGTGACTAGCGGTTACGAGCAGTACTTC.